This T cell receptor beta chain was observed in a study of beta chain features in type 1 diabetes. At the level of the study: Patients shared similar age, gender and cell yields with healthy donors.

Staining for CD45RO/CCR7/CD25/CD127/CD95/CD27 allowed sorting of CD4+ naive, central memory, regulatory and stem cell-like memory cells. Sort purity for all populations was recorded as exceeding 98%. This clone was picked up a small number of times. Its antigen is not known. Reverse transcription of all isolated RNA meant that expressed TCRB transcripts were sequenced. Data came from immunoSEQ multiplex PCR; TCRdb stores just in-frame clones and leaves some out. Of 150,000 to 200,000 clones listed, around 8.3% are singletons. Looked up from germline, CDR1 is MDHEN and CDR2 is SYDVKM. Trimming pared 5 bases from V and 8 bases from J, leaving 12 bases between. The CDR3 totals 12 residues. General study points: The similarity of naive, central memory and Treg TCRB repertoires appeared greater among patients than among healthy donors. Among all four CD4+ subsets, Type 1 diabetes patients had TCRB CDR3s that were moderately but significantly shorter.

The chain is built from TRBV28 and TRBJ1-2, with D tentatively TRBD1 (5 bases). The clonotype comes from a woman aged 18-29 years with type 1 diabetes. Sequenced input: central memory CD4+ T cells from blood. CDR3 nucleotide sequence: TGTGCCAGCAGTGAAAGGGGTTGGGGCTACACCTTC. Protein sequence: CASSERGWGYTF.